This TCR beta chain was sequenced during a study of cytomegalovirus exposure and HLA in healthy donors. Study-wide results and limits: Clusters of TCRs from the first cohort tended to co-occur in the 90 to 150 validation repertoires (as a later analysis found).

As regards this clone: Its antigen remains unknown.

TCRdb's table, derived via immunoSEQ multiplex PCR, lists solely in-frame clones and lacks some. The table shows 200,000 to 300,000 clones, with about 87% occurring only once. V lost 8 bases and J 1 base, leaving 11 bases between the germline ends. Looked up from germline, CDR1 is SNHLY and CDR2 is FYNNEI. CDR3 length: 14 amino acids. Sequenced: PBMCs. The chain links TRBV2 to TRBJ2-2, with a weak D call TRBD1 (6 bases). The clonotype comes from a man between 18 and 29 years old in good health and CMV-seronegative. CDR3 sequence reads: CASSIQGNTGELFF. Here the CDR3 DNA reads TGTGCCAGCTCCATACAGGGGAACACCGGGGAGCTGTTTTTT.